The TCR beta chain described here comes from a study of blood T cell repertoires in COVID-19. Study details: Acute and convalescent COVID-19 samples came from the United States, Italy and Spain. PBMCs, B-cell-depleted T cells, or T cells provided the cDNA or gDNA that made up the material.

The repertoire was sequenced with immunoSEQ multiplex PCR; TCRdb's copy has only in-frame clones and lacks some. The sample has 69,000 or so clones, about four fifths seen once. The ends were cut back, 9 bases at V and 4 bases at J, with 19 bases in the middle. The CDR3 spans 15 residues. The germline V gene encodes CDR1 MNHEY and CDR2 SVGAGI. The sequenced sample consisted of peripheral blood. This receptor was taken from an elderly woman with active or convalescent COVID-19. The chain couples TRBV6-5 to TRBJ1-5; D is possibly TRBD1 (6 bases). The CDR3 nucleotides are TGTGCCAGTTATCGCGACAGGACGTTAAATCAGCCCCAGCATTTT. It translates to CASYRDRTLNQPQHF.